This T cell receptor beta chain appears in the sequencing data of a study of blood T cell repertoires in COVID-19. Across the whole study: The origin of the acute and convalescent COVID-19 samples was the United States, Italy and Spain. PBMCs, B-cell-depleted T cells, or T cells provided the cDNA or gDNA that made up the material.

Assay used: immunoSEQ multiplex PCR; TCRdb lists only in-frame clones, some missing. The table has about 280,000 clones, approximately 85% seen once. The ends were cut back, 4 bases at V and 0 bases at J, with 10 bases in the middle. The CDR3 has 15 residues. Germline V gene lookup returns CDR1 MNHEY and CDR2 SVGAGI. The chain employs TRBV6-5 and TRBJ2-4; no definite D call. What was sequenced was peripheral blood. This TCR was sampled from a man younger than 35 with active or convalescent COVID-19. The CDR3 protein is CASSSSSLAKNIQYF. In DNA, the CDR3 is TGTGCCAGCAGTTCCTCTTCTCTAGCCAAAAACATTCAGTACTTC.